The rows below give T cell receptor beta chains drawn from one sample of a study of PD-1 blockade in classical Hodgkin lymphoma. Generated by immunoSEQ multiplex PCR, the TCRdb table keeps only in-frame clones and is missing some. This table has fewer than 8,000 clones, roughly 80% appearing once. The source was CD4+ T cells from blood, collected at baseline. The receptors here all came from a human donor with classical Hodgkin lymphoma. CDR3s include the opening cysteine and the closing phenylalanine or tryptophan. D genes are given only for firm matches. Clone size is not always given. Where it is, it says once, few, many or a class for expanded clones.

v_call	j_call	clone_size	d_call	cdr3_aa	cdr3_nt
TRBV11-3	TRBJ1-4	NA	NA	CASSLARGFSVTINEKLFF	TGTGCCAGCAGCTTAGCGCGGGGTTTTTCCGTAACAATCAATGAAAAACTGTTTTTT
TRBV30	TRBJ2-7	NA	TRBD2	CAWNSGISSYEQYF	TGTGCCTGGAATAGCGGGATCAGCTCCTACGAGCAGTACTTC
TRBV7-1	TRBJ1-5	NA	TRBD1	CASSRGQPGRQPQHF	TGTGCCAGCAGCCGGGGACAGCCCGGGCGTCAGCCCCAGCATTTT
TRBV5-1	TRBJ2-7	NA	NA	CASSLREAGTGYEQYF	TGCGCCAGCAGCTTGCGGGAGGCGGGAACAGGGTACGAGCAGTACTTC
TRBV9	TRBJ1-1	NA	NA	CASRLIFRTTEAFF	TGTGCCAGCAGACTTATCTTTAGGACCACTGAAGCTTTCTTT
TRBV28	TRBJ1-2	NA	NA	CASSQGGENYGYTF	TGTGCCAGCAGTCAGGGAGGGGAAAACTATGGCTACACCTTC
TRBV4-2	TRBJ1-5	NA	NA	CASSQGTFNQPQHF	TGTGCCAGCAGCCAGGGGACATTTAATCAGCCCCAGCATTTT
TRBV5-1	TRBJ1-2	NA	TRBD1	CASSRDRGYGYTF	TGCGCCAGCAGCCGGGACAGGGGCTATGGCTACACCTTC
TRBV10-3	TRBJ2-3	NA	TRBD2	CAINAGGSTDTQYF	TGTGCCATTAACGCGGGGGGCAGTACAGATACGCAGTATTTT
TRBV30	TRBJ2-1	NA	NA	CAWSSGNGGVFF	TGTGCCTGGAGTAGTGGGAACGGGGGTGTGTTCTTC
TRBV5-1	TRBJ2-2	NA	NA	CASSLVDGDTGELFF	TGCGCCAGCAGCTTGGTGGACGGAGACACCGGGGAGCTGTTTTTT
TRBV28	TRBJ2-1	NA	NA	CASSLIAYEQFF	TGTGCCAGCAGTTTAATAGCTTATGAGCAGTTCTTC
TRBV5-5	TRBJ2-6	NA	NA	CASSLKGERGSGANVLTF	TGTGCCAGCAGCTTGAAGGGGGAACGGGGCTCTGGGGCCAACGTCCTGACTTTC
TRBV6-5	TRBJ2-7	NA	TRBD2	CASTQRTSGTFEQYF	TGTGCCAGCACCCAGAGGACTAGCGGGACTTTCGAGCAGTACTTC
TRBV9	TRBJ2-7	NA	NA	CASSVGNVLFPHTDEQYF	TGTGCCAGCAGCGTAGGAAACGTATTGTTTCCCCATACTGACGAGCAGTACTTC
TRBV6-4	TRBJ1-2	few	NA	CASSGADYGYTF	TGTGCCAGCAGTGGAGCGGATTATGGCTACACCTTC
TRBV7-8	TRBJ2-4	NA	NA	CASSSGGRLAKNIQYF	TGTGCCAGCAGCTCCGGGGGCAGGCTAGCCAAAAACATTCAGTACTTC
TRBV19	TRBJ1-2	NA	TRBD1	CASSAPGQGHYGYTF	TGTGCCAGTAGTGCGCCGGGACAGGGGCACTATGGCTACACCTTC
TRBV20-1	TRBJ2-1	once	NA	CSARGEYEQFF	TGCAGTGCTAGGGGGGAGTATGAGCAGTTCTTC
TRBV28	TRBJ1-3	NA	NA	CASSPSAASSGNTIYF	TGTGCCAGCAGTCCCTCGGCAGCCAGCTCTGGAAACACCATATATTTT
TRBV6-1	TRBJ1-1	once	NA	CASSEQATAFF	TGTGCCAGCAGTGAACAAGCCACAGCTTTCTTT
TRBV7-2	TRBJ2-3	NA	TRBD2	CASSLRASGNTDTQYF	TGTGCCAGCAGCTTAAGGGCTAGCGGAAACACAGATACGCAGTATTTT
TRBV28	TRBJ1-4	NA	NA	CASSLGGVGEKLFF	TGTGCCAGCAGTTTGGGCGGGGTGGGGGAAAAACTGTTTTTT
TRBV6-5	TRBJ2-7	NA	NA	CASSSQYEQYF	TGTGCCAGCAGTTCCCAGTACGAGCAGTACTTC
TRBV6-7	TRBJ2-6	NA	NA	CASSYSIGVGSSGANVLTF	TGTGCCAGCAGTTACTCGATAGGGGTGGGAAGCTCTGGGGCCAACGTCCTGACTTTC
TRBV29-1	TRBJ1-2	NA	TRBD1	CSVEGQGDGGYTF	TGCAGCGTTGAAGGACAGGGGGATGGCGGCTACACCTTC
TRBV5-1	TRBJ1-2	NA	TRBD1	CASSSGGTGALYGYTF	TGCGCCAGCAGCTCGGGGGGAACAGGGGCCCTCTATGGCTACACCTTC
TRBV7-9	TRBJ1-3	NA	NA	CASSLGTLAKDRSGNTIYF	TGTGCCAGCAGCTTAGGGACTCTAGCCAAGGACCGCTCTGGAAACACCATATATTTT
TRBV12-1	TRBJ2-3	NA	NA	CASSSTTSGPSTDTQYF	TGTGCCAGCAGCTCGACAACTAGCGGGCCGAGCACAGATACGCAGTATTTT
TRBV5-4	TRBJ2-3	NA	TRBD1	CASSRTGGSADTQYF	TGTGCCAGCAGCCGTACAGGGGGTTCCGCAGATACGCAGTATTTT
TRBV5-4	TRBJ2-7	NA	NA	CASSWGLGEQYF	TGTGCCAGCAGCTGGGGACTGGGCGAGCAGTACTTC
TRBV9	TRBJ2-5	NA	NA	CASSVGVRGQETQYF	TGTGCCAGCAGCGTAGGAGTCAGGGGTCAAGAGACCCAGTACTTC
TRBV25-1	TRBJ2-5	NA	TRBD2	CASKGRTSGQETQYF	TGTGCCAGCAAGGGGAGGACTAGCGGTCAAGAGACCCAGTACTTC
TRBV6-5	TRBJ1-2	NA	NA	CASSPLTELNYGYTF	TGTGCCAGCAGTCCTTTGACAGAATTGAACTATGGCTACACCTTC
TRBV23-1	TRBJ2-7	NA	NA	CASSPRLSYEQYF	TGCGCCAGCAGTCCTAGACTGAGCTACGAGCAGTACTTC
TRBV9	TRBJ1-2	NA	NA	CASSATGLDYGYTF	TGTGCCAGCAGCGCTACAGGGCTCGACTATGGCTACACCTTC
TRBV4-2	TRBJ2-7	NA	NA	CASSVTSSYEQYF	TGTGCCAGCAGCGTGACTAGTTCCTACGAGCAGTACTTC
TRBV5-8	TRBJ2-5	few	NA	CASSLGGRPQETQYF	TGTGCCAGCAGCTTGGGGGGACGTCCACAAGAGACCCAGTACTTC
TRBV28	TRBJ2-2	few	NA	CASRPPRVAGELFF	TGTGCCAGCAGGCCTCCCCGGGTCGCCGGGGAGCTGTTTTTT
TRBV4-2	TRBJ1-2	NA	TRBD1	CATGLGQAASYGYTF	TGTGCCACTGGGTTAGGACAGGCGGCGAGCTATGGCTACACCTTC